The rows below give T cell receptor beta chains drawn from one sample of a study of cytotoxic CD8 clonotypes in ibrutinib-treated CLL. Clones were sequenced by immunoSEQ multiplex PCR, and TCRdb holds only the in-frame ones, with some missing. The repertoire holds approximately 150,000 clones, with around three quarters as singletons. The source was PBMCs, collected after 12 months of ibrutinib treatment. The receptor source for this set is a human donor with chronic lymphocytic leukemia. The CDR3 runs from the conserved cysteine through the conserved F or W. The D gene is left open where the match is weak. Size is omitted from some rows. Given values are once, few, many or a class for expanded clones.

abundance	d_gene	v_gene	j_gene	CDR3nt	CDR3aa
once	TRBD2	TRBV9	TRBJ2-1	TGTGCCAGCAGCGTCTGGGGGGGCAATGAGCAGTTCTTC	CASSVWGGNEQFF
-	-	TRBV13	TRBJ2-6	TGTGCCAGCAGCTTAGGCGTCCTGGACTCTGGGGCCAACGTCCTGACTTTC	CASSLGVLDSGANVLTF
few	-	TRBV19	TRBJ2-2	TGTGCCAGTGGAGGGAATACGGTATTCACCGGGGAGCTGTTTTTT	CASGGNTVFTGELFF
-	-	TRBV28	TRBJ2-3	TGTGCCAGCAGATCGGACAGTACTAGCACAGATACGCAGTATTTT	CASRSDSTSTDTQYF
-	-	TRBV11-3	TRBJ2-1	TGTGCCAGCAGCCCCCTTGGGCCCCCCTACAATGAGCAGTTCTTC	CASSPLGPPYNEQFF
medium-sized	-	TRBV28	TRBJ1-4	TGTGCCAGCAGCCCACTGGGCGCCACTGCAACTAATGAAAAACTGTTTTTT	CASSPLGATATNEKLFF
-	-	TRBV21-1	TRBJ2-7	TGTGCCAGCAGCCCCCTGAGGGGGACAGGGTCCGACTACGAGCAGTACTTC	CASSPLRGTGSDYEQYF
-	-	TRBV27	TRBJ1-5	TGTGCCAGCAGCCCCAGGCCTAGGCAGAATAGCAATCAGCCCCAGCATTTT	CASSPRPRQNSNQPQHF
-	-	TRBV7-3	TRBJ2-7	TGTGCCAGCAGCTTATTAGCAGGGCCCGACTACGAGCAGTACTTC	CASSLLAGPDYEQYF
few	-	TRBV30	TRBJ1-2	TGTGCCTGGAGTGTTTGGCGGACATGGCAAGTCTATGGCTACACCTTC	CAWSVWRTWQVYGYTF
-	-	TRBV6-5	TRBJ1-3	TGTGCCAGCAGTTACGGCGACTCATTCATTGGAAACACCATATATTTT	CASSYGDSFIGNTIYF
-	TRBD2	TRBV4-1	TRBJ2-1	TGCGCCAGCAGCCGGACTAGCGGGGGGGCTCGGGAGCAGTTCTTC	CASSRTSGGAREQFF
-	-	TRBV19	TRBJ2-7	TGTGCCAGTAGTATGGCAGGCTTCTCCTACGAGCAGTACTTC	CASSMAGFSYEQYF
-	TRBD2	TRBV30	TRBJ2-7	TGTGCCTGGAGTCTCAATGCGGGAGCCTACGAGCAGTACTTC	CAWSLNAGAYEQYF
-	-	TRBV6-1	TRBJ1-4	TGTGCCAGCAGTGAAGTAGGGGCATATAATGAAAAACTGTTTTTT	CASSEVGAYNEKLFF
-	TRBD1	TRBV5-1	TRBJ1-2	TGCGCCAGCAGCTTGGGGGACAGGCGAACGGTCTACACCTTC	CASSLGDRRTVYTF
few	TRBD1	TRBV11-1	TRBJ1-2	TGTGCCAGCAGCGGTCGACAGGGAGGCTATGGCTACACCTTC	CASSGRQGGYGYTF
-	TRBD1	TRBV6-5	TRBJ2-3	TGTGCCAGCAGTTATCTCACAGGGGGAAATACGCAGTATTTT	CASSYLTGGNTQYF
-	-	TRBV5-1	TRBJ2-7	TGCGCCAGCAGCGGCGGTATCGAGCAGTACTTC	CASSGGIEQYF
few	-	TRBV7-2	TRBJ1-5	TGCGCCAGCAGCCAAGATGCTAATAGCAATCAGCCCCAGCATTTT	CASSQDANSNQPQHF
-	-	TRBV30	TRBJ1-1	TGTGCCTGGAGTGTTTTCCATGAAGCTTTCTTT	CAWSVFHEAFF
-	-	TRBV28	TRBJ1-5	TGTGCCAGCAGTTTATACGGGCAAGTGTATCAGCCCCAGCATTTT	CASSLYGQVYQPQHF
-	-	TRBV9	TRBJ2-2	TGTGCCAGCAGCGTAGTTGTGGGTGGTACCGGGGAGCTGTTTTTT	CASSVVVGGTGELFF